Listed below are T cell receptor beta chains from one sample, sequenced in a study of blood T cell repertoires in COVID-19. Measured with immunoSEQ multiplex PCR; TCRdb has only the in-frame clones, and not every one. The sample gives around 140,000 clones, 78% of which show up once; approximately 6% is in the top ten. Material: PBMCs or T cells enriched from blood (not recorded which). The receptors shown here come from a woman between 50 and 59 years old who had recovered from COVID-19. CDR3s include the opening cysteine and the closing phenylalanine or tryptophan. Each record gives: V gene, clone size, J gene, D gene, CDR3 protein, CDR3 DNA. The D gene is left open where the match is weak. Clone size is stated in some rows and not others, as once, few, many or a class when expanded.

TRBV5-1	.	TRBJ1-6	.	CASSLVGGPNSPLHF	TGCGCCAGCAGCTTGGTTGGAGGCCCAAACTCACCCCTCCACTTT
TRBV19	once	TRBJ1-2	.	CASSEPQVYGYTF	TGTGCCAGTAGTGAACCCCAGGTCTATGGCTACACCTTC
TRBV29-1	.	TRBJ1-2	.	CSASLANYGYTF	TGCAGCGCTTCCTTAGCTAACTATGGCTACACCTTC
TRBV28	.	TRBJ2-3	.	CASSFQRSTDTQYF	TGTGCCAGCAGTTTCCAGCGGAGCACAGATACGCAGTATTTT
TRBV12-3/TRBV12-4	.	TRBJ1-6	.	CASSLGINSPLHF	TGTGCCAGCAGTTTAGGTATCAATTCACCCCTCCACTTT
TRBV11-2	.	TRBJ1-2	TRBD1	CASSLGTGVNGYTF	TGTGCCAGCAGCTTAGGGACAGGGGTGAATGGCTACACCTTC
TRBV28	.	TRBJ1-1	.	CASSKGLLNTEAFF	TGTGCCAGCAGTAAGGGGCTCCTGAACACTGAAGCTTTCTTT
TRBV4-1	.	TRBJ1-2	.	CASSQDRANGYTF	TGCGCCAGCAGCCAAGATCGCGCGAATGGCTACACCTTC
TRBV11-2	.	TRBJ1-5	.	CASSLVTGRAPQHF	TGTGCCAGCAGCTTAGTCACAGGGCGTGCTCCCCAGCATTTT
TRBV5-1	.	TRBJ2-1	TRBD2	CASSSGTSGLDEQFF	TGCGCCAGCAGCTCCGGGACTAGCGGATTGGATGAGCAGTTCTTC
TRBV2	.	TRBJ1-2	.	CARQAPNYGYTF	TGTGCCAGGCAGGCGCCCAACTATGGCTACACCTTC
TRBV5-1	.	TRBJ2-3	TRBD2	CASSLRLAGSTDTQYF	TGCGCCAGCAGCTTGAGGCTAGCGGGGAGCACAGATACGCAGTATTTT
TRBV23-1	.	TRBJ1-2	.	CATGANPANYGYTF	TGCGCCACAGGGGCGAATCCCGCTAACTATGGCTACACCTTC
TRBV15	.	TRBJ2-3	.	CATSRGAGTDTQYF	TGTGCCACCAGCAGAGGGGCGGGGACAGATACGCAGTATTTT
TRBV3-1/TRBV3-2	.	TRBJ2-3	TRBD2	CASSQALLAGSTDTQYF	TGTGCCAGCAGCCAAGCCCTACTAGCGGGGAGCACAGATACGCAGTATTTT
TRBV5-1	few	TRBJ1-1	.	CASSRDTGNTEAFF	TGCGCCAGCAGCAGAGATACAGGGAACACTGAAGCTTTCTTT
TRBV7-9	.	TRBJ2-5	.	CASSSGQPQGAQYF	TGTGCCAGCAGCTCCGGACAGCCGCAAGGAGCCCAGTACTTC
TRBV25-1	.	TRBJ1-4	.	CASSESSGKTKGNEKLFF	TGTGCCAGCAGTGAATCTAGTGGGAAGACTAAGGGTAATGAAAAACTGTTTTTT
TRBV18	.	TRBJ1-2	.	CASSPAGDGYTF	TGTGCCAGCTCACCAGCAGGGGATGGCTACACCTTC
TRBV19	.	TRBJ2-5	TRBD1	CASTTSGTARAETQYF	TGTGCCAGTACAACCAGTGGGACAGCCCGGGCGGAGACCCAGTACTTC
TRBV6-5	.	TRBJ2-5	TRBD1	CASSRQGRETQYF	TGTGCCAGCAGCCGACAGGGTCGAGAGACCCAGTACTTC
TRBV7-6	.	TRBJ1-5	TRBD1	CASSPDRLSNQPQHF	TGTGCCAGCAGCCCGGACAGGCTAAGCAATCAGCCCCAGCATTTT
TRBV20-1	.	TRBJ2-1	TRBD2	CSARTSHEQFF	TGCAGTGCCCGGACTAGCCATGAGCAGTTCTTC
TRBV28	.	TRBJ2-3	TRBD1	CASGVDRGPPDTQYF	TGTGCCAGCGGTGTGGACAGGGGCCCCCCAGATACGCAGTATTTT
TRBV5-1	.	TRBJ2-7	TRBD1	CASSLAGDSRGYSYEQYF	TGCGCCAGCAGCTTGGCAGGGGACAGCAGGGGATATAGCTACGAGCAGTACTTC
TRBV3-1/TRBV3-2	.	TRBJ1-5	TRBD1	CASSPGGRQPQHF	TGTGCCAGCAGCCCAGGGGGCCGTCAGCCCCAGCATTTT
TRBV7-9	.	TRBJ1-1	TRBD1	CASSLSTGLTEAFF	TGTGCCAGCAGCTTATCGACAGGGTTGACTGAAGCTTTCTTT
TRBV19	once	TRBJ1-1	.	CASREGHLNTEAFF	TGTGCCAGTAGAGAGGGCCATTTGAACACTGAAGCTTTCTTT
TRBV6-5	few	TRBJ1-4	.	CASSRGIEAELFF	TGTGCCAGCAGTCGGGGGATCGAGGCGGAACTGTTTTTT
TRBV5-1	.	TRBJ2-5	.	CASSFSGEETQYF	TGCGCCAGCAGCTTCTCAGGGGAAGAGACCCAGTACTTC
TRBV9	few	TRBJ2-3	.	CASSSLFVTQYF	TGTGCCAGCAGCTCCCTGTTCGTCACGCAGTATTTT
TRBV4-1	.	TRBJ1-2	.	CASSQDRGQYYGYTF	TGCGCCAGCAGCCAAGATCGAGGACAGTACTATGGCTACACCTTC
TRBV5-1	.	TRBJ2-6	.	CASSASSGANVLTF	TGCGCCAGCAGCGCTAGCTCTGGGGCCAACGTCCTGACTTTC
TRBV12-3/TRBV12-4	once	TRBJ1-1	.	CASSLDRVTEAFF	TGTGCCAGCAGTTTAGACAGGGTGACTGAAGCTTTCTTT
TRBV19	.	TRBJ1-4	.	CASSSGSRRTNEKLFF	TGTGCCAGTAGTTCCGGGAGTCGTCGAACTAATGAAAAACTGTTTTTT
TRBV7-9	.	TRBJ2-5	TRBD1	CASSLQGQPQETQYF	TGTGCCAGCAGCCTCCAGGGACAGCCCCAAGAGACCCAGTACTTC
TRBV5-4	.	TRBJ2-1	TRBD1	CASSFGTGTYNEQFF	TGTGCCAGCAGCTTCGGGACAGGGACCTACAATGAGCAGTTCTTC
TRBV7-9	.	TRBJ1-1	TRBD1	CASSLLGQGEGEAFF	TGTGCCAGCAGCCTCCTGGGACAGGGGGAGGGTGAAGCTTTCTTT
TRBV28	few	TRBJ2-6	.	CASSSPGDSGANVLTF	TGTGCCAGCAGTTCCCCAGGGGACTCTGGGGCCAACGTCCTGACTTTC
TRBV28	.	TRBJ2-7	TRBD1	CASSGGQWSYEQYF	TGTGCCAGCAGTGGGGGACAGTGGTCCTACGAGCAGTACTTC
TRBV9	.	TRBJ1-2	TRBD1	CASSVDRGNYGYTF	TGTGCCAGCAGCGTAGACAGGGGAAACTATGGCTACACCTTC
TRBV25-1	.	TRBJ2-7	.	CASSGGSYEQYF	TGTGCCAGCAGTGGAGGCTCCTACGAGCAGTACTTC
TRBV19	.	TRBJ1-2	.	CASSIQGDDGYTF	TGTGCCAGTAGTATTCAGGGCGATGATGGCTACACCTTC
TRBV19	.	TRBJ1-1	.	CASSIDSGLGEAFF	TGTGCCAGTAGTATAGATTCGGGATTGGGAGAAGCTTTCTTT
TRBV19	.	TRBJ1-1	.	CASSIKEVNTEAFF	TGTGCCAGTAGTATAAAGGAGGTGAACACTGAAGCTTTCTTT
TRBV5-1	.	TRBJ1-3	.	CASSSSQAAGSGNTIYF	TGCGCCAGCAGCTCGTCGCAGGCCGCCGGCTCTGGAAACACCATATATTTT
TRBV5-1	.	TRBJ1-2	.	CASGDGYGYTF	TGCGCCAGCGGAGACGGGTATGGCTACACCTTC
TRBV15	.	TRBJ1-4	.	CATSGGQFDEKLFF	TGTGCCACCAGCGGAGGGCAGTTCGATGAAAAACTGTTTTTT
TRBV3-1/TRBV3-2	.	TRBJ1-1	TRBD1	CASTPAGTVDTEAFF	TGTGCCAGCACGCCAGCCGGGACAGTGGACACTGAAGCTTTCTTT
TRBV9	.	TRBJ2-5	TRBD1	CASSPGQARQETQYF	TGTGCCAGCAGCCCTGGACAGGCGAGACAAGAGACCCAGTACTTC